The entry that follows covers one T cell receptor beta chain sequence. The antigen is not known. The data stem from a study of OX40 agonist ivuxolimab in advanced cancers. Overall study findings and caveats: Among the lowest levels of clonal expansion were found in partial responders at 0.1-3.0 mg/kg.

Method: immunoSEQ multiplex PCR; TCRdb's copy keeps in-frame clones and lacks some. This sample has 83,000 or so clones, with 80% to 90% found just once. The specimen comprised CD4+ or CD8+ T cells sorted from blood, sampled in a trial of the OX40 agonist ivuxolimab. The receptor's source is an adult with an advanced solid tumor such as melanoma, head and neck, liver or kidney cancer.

The chain's CDR3 is CASSVSNLNYGYTF. The DNA for the CDR3 is TGTGCCAGCAGCGTATCTAATCTTAACTATGGCTACACCTTC. The chain combines TRBV9 with TRBJ1-2; D gene unclear. Trimming removed 1 base from V and 1 base from J, with 8 bases in between. The CDR3 has 14 residues. Germline CDR1 SGDLS, CDR2 YYNGEE.